Listed below are T cell receptor beta chains from one sample, sequenced in a study of T cell responses to AZD1222 COVID-19 vaccine. Produced via immunoSEQ multiplex PCR; TCRdb's table is partial and in-frame only. Here the sample spans roughly 150,000 clones, approximately 94% being singletons. The specimen comprised peripheral blood, sampled on day 0 of AZD1222 vaccination. These TCRs come from an adult in good health. CDR3s include the opening cysteine and the closing phenylalanine or tryptophan. D genes are given only for firm matches. The size field is filled for only some rows; it gives once, few, many or a size class.

j_call d_call v_call clone_size cdr3_aa cdr3_nt
TRBJ2-2 TRBD2 TRBV11-3 NA CASSLYGAGGTGELFF TGTGCCAGCAGCTTATACGGCGCGGGAGGCACCGGGGAGCTGTTTTTT
TRBJ2-1 TRBD1 TRBV7-9 NA CASSLRQGSYNEQFF TGTGCCAGCAGCTTACGACAGGGCTCCTACAATGAGCAGTTCTTC
TRBJ2-7 NA TRBV5-5 NA CASSLGVDVSSYEQYF TGTGCCAGCAGCTTGGGCGTGGACGTAAGCTCCTACGAGCAGTACTTC
TRBJ1-1 NA TRBV5-6 NA CASSFIGEDTEAFF TGTGCCAGCAGCTTCATAGGAGAGGACACTGAAGCTTTCTTT
TRBJ1-4 NA TRBV5-1 few CASSLGAATNEKLFF TGCGCCAGCAGCTTGGGTGCGGCAACTAATGAAAAACTGTTTTTT
TRBJ2-7 NA TRBV3-1/TRBV3-2 NA CASSEKEGTSYEQYF TGTGCCAGCAGCGAAAAAGAGGGGACCTCCTACGAGCAGTACTTC
TRBJ1-2 TRBD1 TRBV5-1 NA CASSLRQGNYTF TGCGCCAGCAGCTTAAGACAGGGGAACTACACCTTC
TRBJ2-7 TRBD1 TRBV7-2 NA CASSLAGTGTYEQYF TGTGCCAGCAGCTTAGCGGGGACAGGGACCTACGAGCAGTACTTC
TRBJ1-2 NA TRBV25-1 NA CASMGAAYGYTF TGTGCCAGCATGGGAGCAGCTTATGGCTACACCTTC
TRBJ1-1 TRBD1 TRBV11-2 NA CASSQDRDTEAFF TGTGCCAGCAGCCAGGACAGGGACACTGAAGCTTTCTTT
TRBJ2-1 TRBD2 TRBV19 NA CASSRSSGGAAYNEQFF TGTGCCAGTAGTAGATCTAGCGGGGGGGCGGCCTACAATGAGCAGTTCTTC
TRBJ1-3 NA TRBV2 NA CATGTDRNTIYF TGTGCCACCGGGACCGATCGAAACACCATATATTTT
TRBJ2-5 NA TRBV7-2 NA CASSLVRSHETQYF TGTGCCAGCAGCTTAGTTCGTTCTCACGAGACCCAGTACTTC
TRBJ2-7 TRBD1 TRBV19 NA CASSRQTGASYEQYF TGTGCCAGTAGTAGACAGACAGGGGCCTCCTACGAGCAGTACTTC
TRBJ2-2 NA TRBV24-1 NA CATSDHVHTGELFF TGTGCCACCAGTGACCACGTACACACCGGGGAGCTGTTTTTT
TRBJ1-5 NA TRBV9 NA CASSVVEPQHF TGTGCCAGCAGCGTGGTAGAGCCCCAGCATTTT
TRBJ2-2 NA TRBV15 NA CATSREVLGGLNTGELFF TGTGCCACCAGCAGAGAAGTTTTGGGGGGGCTCAACACCGGGGAGCTGTTTTTT
TRBJ1-6 NA TRBV5-1 NA CASSAQGRDSPLHF TGCGCCAGCAGCGCCCAGGGGAGGGATTCACCCCTCCACTTT
TRBJ2-7 NA TRBV9 NA CASSVDKERRPPLDYEQYF TGTGCCAGCAGCGTAGATAAGGAACGCAGGCCTCCACTAGACTACGAGCAGTACTTC
TRBJ1-2 TRBD1 TRBV5-6 NA CASSPGGQATNYGYTF TGTGCCAGCAGCCCAGGGGGGCAGGCCACAAACTATGGCTACACCTTC
TRBJ2-7 TRBD2 TRBV6-2/TRBV6-3 NA CASSFGLVPPYEQYF TGTGCCAGCAGTTTTGGACTAGTCCCACCCTACGAGCAGTACTTC
TRBJ1-3 NA TRBV7-2 NA CASSLVGGGSGGNTIYF TGTGCCAGCAGCTTAGTCGGAGGGGGTTCGGGCGGAAACACCATATATTTT
TRBJ2-1 NA TRBV9 NA CASSVAAVSSYNEQFF TGTGCCAGCAGCGTAGCTGCGGTATCCTCCTACAATGAGCAGTTCTTC
TRBJ1-1 TRBD1 TRBV6-5 NA CASSYSHRGDTEAFF TGTGCCAGCAGTTACTCGCACAGGGGGGACACTGAAGCTTTCTTT
TRBJ1-1 NA TRBV6-5 NA CASIFGVNTEAFF TGTGCCAGCATTTTCGGGGTGAACACTGAAGCTTTCTTT
TRBJ1-3 TRBD1 TRBV4-2 NA CASSPNSPGTVSGNTIYF TGTGCCAGCAGCCCTAATAGCCCAGGGACAGTCTCTGGAAACACCATATATTTT
TRBJ2-7 TRBD1 TRBV9 NA CASSVTGTGYEQYF TGTGCCAGCAGCGTGACCGGGACAGGGTACGAGCAGTACTTC
TRBJ2-7 TRBD1 TRBV10-2 NA CATGTGGYEQYF TGCGCCACCGGGACAGGGGGCTACGAGCAGTACTTC
TRBJ2-7 NA TRBV7-9 once CASSPSAHEQYF TGTGCCAGCAGCCCCTCCGCCCACGAGCAGTACTTC
TRBJ2-7 NA TRBV11-1 NA CASSLAVTYEQYF TGTGCCAGCAGCTTGGCAGTGACCTACGAGCAGTACTTC
TRBJ2-7 NA TRBV29-1 NA CSVRVGSYEQYF TGCAGCGTTAGGGTTGGGTCCTACGAGCAGTACTTC
TRBJ1-2 NA TRBV6-2/TRBV6-3 NA CASSPRITGNGYTF TGTGCCAGCAGCCCCAGAATTACAGGCAATGGCTACACCTTC
TRBJ2-3 NA TRBV28 NA CASSLRDGPTDTQYF TGTGCCAGCAGTTTGCGGGACGGACCCACAGATACGCAGTATTTT
TRBJ2-3 NA TRBV27 few CATQGTDTQYF TGTGCCACCCAGGGCACAGATACGCAGTATTTT
TRBJ2-7 NA TRBV9 NA CASSVEGVPDYEQYF TGTGCCAGCAGCGTAGAAGGTGTCCCCGACTACGAGCAGTACTTC
TRBJ2-7 NA TRBV11-2 NA CASSLRTSRRSYEQYF TGTGCCAGCAGCTTGAGGACGTCCAGGAGGTCTTACGAGCAGTACTTC
TRBJ1-2 NA TRBV7-2 once CASSARSNVGYGYTF TGTGCCAGCAGCGCCCGATCTAACGTCGGCTATGGCTACACCTTC
TRBJ2-5 NA TRBV29-1 NA CSVEFLVGKTQYF TGCAGCGTTGAGTTTCTAGTAGGGAAGACCCAGTACTTC